These T cell receptor beta chains were read from a single sample in a study of blood T cell repertoires in COVID-19. Method: immunoSEQ multiplex PCR; TCRdb's copy keeps in-frame clones and lacks some. The table lists 300,000 to 350,000 clones, roughly 85% of them singletons, with about 4.2% in the top ten. The sequenced material came from PBMCs or T cells enriched from blood (not recorded which). These receptors were obtained from a woman between 40 and 55 years old with acute COVID-19. CDR3s include the opening cysteine and the closing phenylalanine or tryptophan. Each record gives: V gene, J gene, D gene, clone size, CDR3 protein, CDR3 DNA. D genes are given only for firm matches. The size field is filled for only some rows; it gives once, few, many or a size class.

v_call: TRBV5-1; j_call: TRBJ1-2; d_call: -; clone_size: once; cdr3_aa: CASSPSPTSYGYTF; cdr3_nt: TGCGCCAGCAGCCCGAGCCCCACGAGCTATGGCTACACCTTC
v_call: TRBV28; j_call: TRBJ1-5; d_call: TRBD1; clone_size: -; cdr3_aa: CASSRDRGREQPQHF; cdr3_nt: TGTGCCAGCAGTAGGGACAGGGGGCGGGAGCAGCCCCAGCATTTT
v_call: TRBV18; j_call: TRBJ2-6; d_call: -; clone_size: -; cdr3_aa: CASSPMRPFSGANVLTF; cdr3_nt: TGTGCCAGCTCCCCTATGCGCCCTTTCTCTGGGGCCAACGTCCTGACTTTC
v_call: TRBV13; j_call: TRBJ2-7; d_call: TRBD2; clone_size: once; cdr3_aa: CASSLGKAGGPSYEQYF; cdr3_nt: TGTGCCAGCAGCTTAGGCAAAGCGGGAGGGCCCTCCTACGAGCAGTACTTC
v_call: TRBV28; j_call: TRBJ2-5; d_call: TRBD1; clone_size: -; cdr3_aa: CASRAGTGGAETQYF; cdr3_nt: TGTGCCAGCAGAGCCGGGACAGGGGGCGCCGAGACCCAGTACTTC
v_call: TRBV19; j_call: TRBJ1-5; d_call: TRBD1; clone_size: -; cdr3_aa: CASTGTGLNQPQHF; cdr3_nt: TGTGCCAGTACCGGGACAGGACTCAATCAGCCCCAGCATTTT
v_call: TRBV7-6; j_call: TRBJ2-3; d_call: -; clone_size: -; cdr3_aa: CASSLNPATDTQYF; cdr3_nt: TGTGCCAGCAGCTTAAACCCAGCGACAGATACGCAGTATTTT
v_call: TRBV5-4; j_call: TRBJ1-2; d_call: -; clone_size: -; cdr3_aa: CASRLSQGLVGGYTF; cdr3_nt: TGTGCCAGCAGGCTATCCCAGGGGTTAGTTGGTGGCTACACCTTC
v_call: TRBV29-1; j_call: TRBJ2-5; d_call: -; clone_size: -; cdr3_aa: CSVYRVRETQYF; cdr3_nt: TGCAGCGTTTACAGGGTCCGGGAGACCCAGTACTTC
v_call: TRBV2; j_call: TRBJ1-1; d_call: -; clone_size: once; cdr3_aa: CASAGTLKTEAFF; cdr3_nt: TGTGCCAGCGCCGGGACACTCAAAACTGAAGCTTTCTTT
v_call: TRBV7-2; j_call: TRBJ1-1; d_call: TRBD1; clone_size: -; cdr3_aa: CASSPAGTGVTEAFF; cdr3_nt: TGTGCCAGCAGCCCCGCAGGGACAGGGGTTACTGAAGCTTTCTTT
v_call: TRBV4-1; j_call: TRBJ1-5; d_call: -; clone_size: -; cdr3_aa: CASSQEVRQPQHF; cdr3_nt: TGCGCCAGCAGCCAAGAGGTGCGGCAGCCCCAGCATTTT
v_call: TRBV7-9; j_call: TRBJ1-4; d_call: TRBD1; clone_size: -; cdr3_aa: CASSPGTGDEKLFF; cdr3_nt: TGTGCCAGCAGCCCCGGGACAGGGGACGAAAAACTGTTTTTT
v_call: TRBV19; j_call: TRBJ2-1; d_call: -; clone_size: once; cdr3_aa: CASSIRLQSSYNEQFF; cdr3_nt: TGTGCCAGTAGTATCCGGCTACAGAGTAGCTACAATGAGCAGTTCTTC
v_call: TRBV3-1/TRBV3-2; j_call: TRBJ1-1; d_call: -; clone_size: -; cdr3_aa: CASSQDWGDLNTEAFF; cdr3_nt: TGTGCCAGCAGCCAAGATTGGGGAGATTTGAACACTGAAGCTTTCTTT
v_call: TRBV18; j_call: TRBJ2-1; d_call: -; clone_size: -; cdr3_aa: CASSPRGIDNEQFF; cdr3_nt: TGTGCCAGCTCACCGCGAGGGATCGACAATGAGCAGTTCTTC
v_call: TRBV28; j_call: TRBJ2-1; d_call: -; clone_size: -; cdr3_aa: CASSPGQLTYNEQFF; cdr3_nt: TGTGCCAGCAGCCCGGGACAACTTACTTACAATGAGCAGTTCTTC
v_call: TRBV4-3; j_call: TRBJ2-3; d_call: -; clone_size: -; cdr3_aa: CASSQGTVARDTQYF; cdr3_nt: TGCGCCAGCAGCCAAGGGACTGTGGCAAGGGATACGCAGTATTTT
v_call: TRBV28; j_call: TRBJ2-1; d_call: TRBD2; clone_size: -; cdr3_aa: CASSSSGMSSYNEQFF; cdr3_nt: TGTGCCAGCAGTTCTAGCGGAATGAGCTCCTACAATGAGCAGTTCTTC
v_call: TRBV4-3; j_call: TRBJ2-5; d_call: -; clone_size: -; cdr3_aa: CASSQEGQGLFRQETQYF; cdr3_nt: TGCGCCAGCAGCCAAGAGGGTCAGGGACTGTTCCGACAAGAGACCCAGTACTTC
v_call: TRBV6-4; j_call: TRBJ1-2; d_call: TRBD1; clone_size: -; cdr3_aa: CASSETGTGGHGYTF; cdr3_nt: TGTGCCAGCAGTGAGACCGGGACAGGGGGTCATGGCTACACCTTC
v_call: TRBV11-2; j_call: TRBJ2-1; d_call: TRBD2; clone_size: -; cdr3_aa: CASSLLAGVYNEQFF; cdr3_nt: TGTGCCAGCAGCTTACTAGCGGGGGTCTACAATGAGCAGTTCTTC
v_call: TRBV20-1; j_call: TRBJ1-1; d_call: -; clone_size: -; cdr3_aa: CSASHGLGNTEAFF; cdr3_nt: TGCAGTGCTAGTCACGGACTGGGGAACACTGAAGCTTTCTTT
v_call: TRBV6-2/TRBV6-3; j_call: TRBJ1-2; d_call: TRBD1; clone_size: -; cdr3_aa: CASSYRQGLAGYTF; cdr3_nt: TGTGCCAGCAGTTACCGACAGGGATTGGCGGGCTACACCTTC
v_call: TRBV5-4; j_call: TRBJ2-3; d_call: TRBD2; clone_size: -; cdr3_aa: CASSSPSGSPYTQYF; cdr3_nt: TGTGCCAGCAGCTCCCCTAGCGGATCCCCTTATACGCAGTATTTT
v_call: TRBV28; j_call: TRBJ2-1; d_call: -; clone_size: once; cdr3_aa: CASSAGQYNEQFF; cdr3_nt: TGTGCCAGCAGCGCTGGACAGTACAATGAGCAGTTCTTC
v_call: TRBV7-2; j_call: TRBJ2-6; d_call: -; clone_size: -; cdr3_aa: CASSSPWSSGANVLTF; cdr3_nt: TGTGCCAGCAGCTCCCCCTGGAGCTCTGGGGCCAACGTCCTGACTTTC
v_call: TRBV7-2; j_call: TRBJ1-1; d_call: -; clone_size: -; cdr3_aa: CASSQILPNTEAFF; cdr3_nt: TGTGCCAGCAGCCAAATACTACCTAACACTGAAGCTTTCTTT
v_call: TRBV7-9; j_call: TRBJ1-2; d_call: -; clone_size: -; cdr3_aa: CASSLEGLGTGYTF; cdr3_nt: TGTGCCAGCAGCTTAGAGGGGCTTGGTACTGGCTACACCTTC
v_call: TRBV4-2; j_call: TRBJ2-3; d_call: TRBD2; clone_size: -; cdr3_aa: CASSQAASGSWDTQYF; cdr3_nt: TGTGCCAGCAGCCAAGCCGCTAGCGGGAGTTGGGATACGCAGTATTTT
v_call: TRBV15; j_call: TRBJ2-1; d_call: TRBD1; clone_size: -; cdr3_aa: CATGTGWPYNEQFF; cdr3_nt: TGTGCCACCGGGACAGGGTGGCCCTACAATGAGCAGTTCTTC
v_call: TRBV6-2/TRBV6-3; j_call: TRBJ2-6; d_call: TRBD1; clone_size: -; cdr3_aa: CASSPGGTGANVLTF; cdr3_nt: TGTGCCAGCAGTCCAGGGGGAACTGGGGCCAACGTCCTGACTTTC
v_call: TRBV5-6; j_call: TRBJ1-5; d_call: TRBD1; clone_size: -; cdr3_aa: CASSSGTGGLHQPQHF; cdr3_nt: TGTGCCAGCAGCTCCGGGACAGGGGGCCTGCATCAGCCCCAGCATTTT
v_call: TRBV7-2; j_call: TRBJ2-1; d_call: -; clone_size: -; cdr3_aa: CASSSSRSYNEQFF; cdr3_nt: TGTGCCAGCAGCTCCTCCCGCTCCTACAATGAGCAGTTCTTC